This TCR beta chain was obtained from a study of blood T cell repertoires in COVID-19. The table came from immunoSEQ multiplex PCR; TCRdb's copy has only in-frame clones and leaves some out. The sample gives roughly 140,000 clones, about four fifths of which show up once; around 7.8% is in the top ten. The receptor's source is a human donor in a cohort sampled during active COVID-19. Sequencing was performed on peripheral blood.

CDR3 bases: TGCGCCAGCAGCTTGGCCCCGCTACAGGATCAGCCCCAGCATTTT. Translated, it gives CASSLAPLQDQPQHF. V usage is TRBV5-1 and J usage is TRBJ1-5, with a possible D match to TRBD1 (5 bases). Looked up from germline, CDR1 is SGHRS and CDR2 is YFSETQ. The length of the CDR3 is 15 residues. Trimming removed 0 bases from V and 5 bases from J, with 12 bases in between.